Listed below are T cell receptor beta chains from one sample, sequenced in a study of chemoradiotherapy in HPV16-positive cancers. Using immunoSEQ multiplex PCR, the repertoire was profiled, and TCRdb retains in-frame clones only, with some absent. This table holds a few thousand clones, approximately 77% found once. The sample consisted of tumor tissue, taken from a patient who underwent chemoradiotherapy. Receptors originate from a human donor with HPV-associated anogenital cancer. Each CDR3 is given with its conserved first and last residue. Fields, in order: CDR3 DNA, CDR3 protein, clone size, J gene, V gene, D gene. D genes are given only for firm matches. Expanded clones are given a class, and other clones once, few, many or no size at all.

CDR3nt: TGTGCCAGCAAGAACAGGGAGGGAGACACCGGGGAGCTGTTTTTT; CDR3aa: CASKNREGDTGELFF; abundance: .; j_gene: TRBJ2-2; v_gene: TRBV6-4; d_gene: .
CDR3nt: TGTGCCAGTACCTTCGACAGGTACACCGGGGAGCTGTTTTTT; CDR3aa: CASTFDRYTGELFF; abundance: .; j_gene: TRBJ2-2; v_gene: TRBV19; d_gene: .
CDR3nt: TGTGCCAGCAGGCACGGGGATTACGAGCAGTACTTC; CDR3aa: CASRHGDYEQYF; abundance: .; j_gene: TRBJ2-7; v_gene: TRBV11-3; d_gene: .
CDR3nt: TGTGCCAGCAGTTCAAACAATGAGCAGTTCTTC; CDR3aa: CASSSNNEQFF; abundance: .; j_gene: TRBJ2-1; v_gene: TRBV28; d_gene: .
CDR3nt: TGTGCCAGCCAAGGACAGGTATATCGGAATGAGCAGTTCTTC; CDR3aa: CASQGQVYRNEQFF; abundance: few; j_gene: TRBJ2-1; v_gene: TRBV28; d_gene: TRBD1
CDR3nt: TGTGCCACCAGCAGAGATGGGACAGGGGGCTACGAGCAGTACTTC; CDR3aa: CATSRDGTGGYEQYF; abundance: .; j_gene: TRBJ2-7; v_gene: TRBV15; d_gene: TRBD1
CDR3nt: TGTGCCAGCAGCCTCCGCGGCCCGGCTGCTGATTCACCCCTCCACTTT; CDR3aa: CASSLRGPAADSPLHF; abundance: .; j_gene: TRBJ1-6; v_gene: TRBV14; d_gene: .
CDR3nt: TGTGCCAGCAACCTTAACCTGAACACTGAAGCTTTCTTT; CDR3aa: CASNLNLNTEAFF; abundance: .; j_gene: TRBJ1-1; v_gene: TRBV7-2; d_gene: .
CDR3nt: TGTGCCAGCAGCGAGGAGCCGGGACTAGCGGGAGGGAAGCAGTACTTC; CDR3aa: CASSEEPGLAGGKQYF; abundance: .; j_gene: TRBJ2-7; v_gene: TRBV9; d_gene: TRBD2
CDR3nt: TGTGCCAGCAGCCCCCAAGGGGAGGGCTATGGCTACACCTTC; CDR3aa: CASSPQGEGYGYTF; abundance: .; j_gene: TRBJ1-2; v_gene: TRBV27; d_gene: .
CDR3nt: TGTGCCAGCAGCCATGACGGACCTTACAATGAGCAGTTCTTC; CDR3aa: CASSHDGPYNEQFF; abundance: .; j_gene: TRBJ2-1; v_gene: TRBV11-3; d_gene: .
CDR3nt: TGTGCCAGCAGCGCCACTGGGACAGTCCAAGAGACCCAGTACTTC; CDR3aa: CASSATGTVQETQYF; abundance: .; j_gene: TRBJ2-5; v_gene: TRBV9; d_gene: TRBD1
CDR3nt: TGTGCCAGCAGCCCGCCCCAGAACACTGAAGCTTTCTTT; CDR3aa: CASSPPQNTEAFF; abundance: .; j_gene: TRBJ1-1; v_gene: TRBV5-6; d_gene: .
CDR3nt: TGTGCCAGTAGTATAGGAATGAACACTGAAGCTTTCTTT; CDR3aa: CASSIGMNTEAFF; abundance: .; j_gene: TRBJ1-1; v_gene: TRBV19; d_gene: .
CDR3nt: TGTGCCAGCAGCCCCCTGACTAGCGGGAGGGTCAATGAGCAGTTCTTC; CDR3aa: CASSPLTSGRVNEQFF; abundance: .; j_gene: TRBJ2-1; v_gene: TRBV7-9; d_gene: TRBD2
CDR3nt: TGTGCCAGCAGTCCCATGGTGGGAGGGGCCACTGAAGCTTTCTTT; CDR3aa: CASSPMVGGATEAFF; abundance: .; j_gene: TRBJ1-1; v_gene: TRBV27; d_gene: .
CDR3nt: TGCGCCAGCAGCCCGGACAGGGGGCTAGACTACGAGCAGTACTTC; CDR3aa: CASSPDRGLDYEQYF; abundance: .; j_gene: TRBJ2-7; v_gene: TRBV5-1; d_gene: TRBD1
CDR3nt: TGTGCCAGCAGCTCACCCAGCTCCTACGAGCAGTACTTC; CDR3aa: CASSSPSSYEQYF; abundance: once; j_gene: TRBJ2-7; v_gene: TRBV5-4; d_gene: .
CDR3nt: TGTGCCAGCAGTGAAACTTATAGCAATCAGCCCCAGCATTTT; CDR3aa: CASSETYSNQPQHF; abundance: .; j_gene: TRBJ1-5; v_gene: TRBV2; d_gene: .
CDR3nt: TGTGCCAGCAGCTTTCATGGGGTGGGGAACACCGGGGAGCTGTTTTTT; CDR3aa: CASSFHGVGNTGELFF; abundance: .; j_gene: TRBJ2-2; v_gene: TRBV7-2; d_gene: .
CDR3nt: TGTGCCATCACTACAGGGGGCGTCATGGACAATGAGCAGTTCTTC; CDR3aa: CAITTGGVMDNEQFF; abundance: .; j_gene: TRBJ2-1; v_gene: TRBV10-3; d_gene: TRBD1
CDR3nt: TGCAGCGTTACGGGACAGGGTCTGAGGTATGGGCAGTTCTTC; CDR3aa: CSVTGQGLRYGQFF; abundance: once; j_gene: TRBJ2-1; v_gene: TRBV29-1; d_gene: TRBD1
CDR3nt: TGTGCCATTAAGGGACAGGGTATGAACACTGAAGCTTTCTTT; CDR3aa: CAIKGQGMNTEAFF; abundance: .; j_gene: TRBJ1-1; v_gene: TRBV10-3; d_gene: TRBD1
CDR3nt: TGTGCCAGCAGCTCAGGACTAGCGGTTGGCTCCTACAATGAGCAGTTCTTC; CDR3aa: CASSSGLAVGSYNEQFF; abundance: few; j_gene: TRBJ2-1; v_gene: TRBV7-9; d_gene: TRBD2
CDR3nt: TGTGCCTCCAGCGAGAAGAACGCAGATACGCAGTATTTT; CDR3aa: CASSEKNADTQYF; abundance: .; j_gene: TRBJ2-3; v_gene: TRBV10-3; d_gene: .
CDR3nt: TGTGCCAGCACCCCCTCACTGGTAGATACGCAGTATTTT; CDR3aa: CASTPSLVDTQYF; abundance: .; j_gene: TRBJ2-3; v_gene: TRBV2; d_gene: .
CDR3nt: TGTGCCAGCAGCCCGACTAGCGGGAGTCGATACGAGCAGTACTTC; CDR3aa: CASSPTSGSRYEQYF; abundance: once; j_gene: TRBJ2-7; v_gene: TRBV7-8; d_gene: TRBD2
CDR3nt: TGTGCCAGCAGCCCCCGGGATTTACAGCCCCAGCATTTT; CDR3aa: CASSPRDLQPQHF; abundance: .; j_gene: TRBJ1-5; v_gene: TRBV7-6; d_gene: .
CDR3nt: TGTGCCAGTAGTATATCCCAATACACTGAAGCTTTCTTT; CDR3aa: CASSISQYTEAFF; abundance: .; j_gene: TRBJ1-1; v_gene: TRBV19; d_gene: .
CDR3nt: TGTGCCAGCAGCTTGGGATGGGGACAGATAAACATTCAGTACTTC; CDR3aa: CASSLGWGQINIQYF; abundance: .; j_gene: TRBJ2-4; v_gene: TRBV5-6; d_gene: TRBD1
CDR3nt: TGTGCCAGCAAGGATCCGGGACAGGGGAGGAATGGCTACACCTTC; CDR3aa: CASKDPGQGRNGYTF; abundance: .; j_gene: TRBJ1-2; v_gene: TRBV28; d_gene: TRBD1
CDR3nt: TGTGCCAGCAGCTCCCGGGGTTCTGGAAACACCATATATTTT; CDR3aa: CASSSRGSGNTIYF; abundance: once; j_gene: TRBJ1-3; v_gene: TRBV11-2; d_gene: .
CDR3nt: TGTGCCAGCAGCCCACCGGGGCGCTACGAGCAGTACTTC; CDR3aa: CASSPPGRYEQYF; abundance: .; j_gene: TRBJ2-7; v_gene: TRBV11-1; d_gene: .
CDR3nt: TGTGCCAGCAGCTACGGGACAGAAACCTACGAGCAGTACTTC; CDR3aa: CASSYGTETYEQYF; abundance: .; j_gene: TRBJ2-7; v_gene: TRBV5-4; d_gene: TRBD1
CDR3nt: TGTGCCAGCAGCGACGGAGCCGAAGCTTTCTTT; CDR3aa: CASSDGAEAFF; abundance: few; j_gene: TRBJ1-1; v_gene: TRBV6-6; d_gene: .
CDR3nt: TGTGCCAGCAGTAAGGGACAGAGGCGGGAAAAACTGTTTTTT; CDR3aa: CASSKGQRREKLFF; abundance: once; j_gene: TRBJ1-4; v_gene: TRBV28; d_gene: TRBD1
CDR3nt: TGCGCCAGCAGCCAAGTAAGCGGGAGGGCCGGCCCCTACGAGCAGTACTTC; CDR3aa: CASSQVSGRAGPYEQYF; abundance: .; j_gene: TRBJ2-7; v_gene: TRBV4-1; d_gene: TRBD2
CDR3nt: TGTGCCAGCAGCCGGGGAGACAACACTGAAGCTTTCTTT; CDR3aa: CASSRGDNTEAFF; abundance: once; j_gene: TRBJ1-1; v_gene: TRBV7-6; d_gene: .
CDR3nt: TGTGCCAGCACAAACATTGACGGGCACAATCAGCCCCAGCATTTT; CDR3aa: CASTNIDGHNQPQHF; abundance: .; j_gene: TRBJ1-5; v_gene: TRBV28; d_gene: .
CDR3nt: TGTGCCAGCAAACCACGGCGACTAGCGGGAGGGCCGGGCACCGGGGAGCTGTTTTTT; CDR3aa: CASKPRRLAGGPGTGELFF; abundance: .; j_gene: TRBJ2-2; v_gene: TRBV27; d_gene: TRBD2
CDR3nt: TGTGCCAGCAGCCAATGGGGGGGGTTTGGCGGACAGGGATACGAGCAGTACTTC; CDR3aa: CASSQWGGFGGQGYEQYF; abundance: .; j_gene: TRBJ2-7; v_gene: TRBV14; d_gene: .
CDR3nt: TGCAGCGATTCGACCCCGGGGGCCCGTTTCTCCTTC; CDR3aa: CSDSTPGARFSF; abundance: .; j_gene: TRBJ1-2; v_gene: TRBV29-1; d_gene: .
CDR3nt: TGTGCCAGCAGTCGCGGGACTAGCGGGAGTCCTGAGACCCAGTACTTC; CDR3aa: CASSRGTSGSPETQYF; abundance: .; j_gene: TRBJ2-5; v_gene: TRBV6-6; d_gene: TRBD2